Sequencing of this T cell receptor (beta chain) was carried out in a study of CD8+CD57+ T cells in acquired aplastic anemia. Regarding the study as a whole: CD8+ Simpson's diversity showed no significant patient-control difference. There were roughly 30 CD8+ CDR3 sequences that occurred in both patients and controls.

Profiling of TCR beta VDJ combinations and CDR3 sequences used genomic DNA as template. TCRdb itself ran the reads through MiXCR, one entry per CDR3 protein. The repertoire includes some 150,000 distinct CDR3 sequences, 47% of them detected once, and roughly 1.1% sits in the top ten. Germline V lookup: CDR1 SNHLY, CDR2 FYNNEI. V was clipped by 6 bases and J by 2 bases, with 5 bases between them. The CDR3 is made up of 13 amino acids. An expansion of CD8+CD57+ cells by flow cytometry had been shown in patients chosen for sequencing. The patients all had a severe acquired aplastic anemia diagnosis. The blood sampling took place in patients who had so far received no therapy. The table lists this clonotype with many counts. No antigen is known for it.

V is TRBV2 and J is TRBJ1-6; D gene unclear. This clonotype was obtained from a human donor with aplastic anemia. The sample was sorted CD4+, CD8+, or CD8+CD57+ T cells (not recorded which) from PBMCs. CDR3 DNA: TGTGCCAGCAGAGGAACCTATAATTCACCCCTCCACTTT. Translation: CASRGTYNSPLHF. Full variable domain (missing parts from reference TRBV2 and TRBJ1-6): EPEVTQTPSHQVTQMGQEVILRCVPISNHLYFYWYRQILGQKVEFLVSFYNNEISEKSEIFDDQFSVERPDGSNFTLKIRSTKLEDSAMYFCASRGTYNSPLHFGNGTRLTVT.